These T cell receptor beta chains were read from a single sample in a study of blood T cells in healthy people across ages. TCRdb used MiXCR to reprocess the 5' RACE reads, holding one entry per CDR3 protein. The sample contains 500,000 to 650,000 distinct CDR3 sequences, 25% to 35% of which appear only once. These same records also appear under a second study, on T cells of mothers and their children.

Sequencing used blood. The receptor set was obtained from a boy aged 2-15 years in good health. CDR3s include the opening cysteine and the closing phenylalanine or tryptophan. The D gene is left open where the match is weak. Size values are once, few and many counts, or a class for expanded clones, and some rows have none.

CDR3 DNA: TGTGCCAGCAGTTACTCGATTTCTAGCTTGTACGAGCAGTACTTC
CDR3 protein: CASSYSISSLYEQYF
V gene: TRBV6-5
D gene: .
J gene: TRBJ2-7
clone size: .

CDR3 DNA: TGTGCCAGCAGGCCTCCGGTGGGTCAGCCCCAGCATTTT
CDR3 protein: CASRPPVGQPQHF
V gene: TRBV12-3/TRBV12-4
D gene: .
J gene: TRBJ1-5
clone size: .

CDR3 DNA: TGCGCCAGCAGCCAACACTACGGGGCTGAGGATCAGTACTTC
CDR3 protein: CASSQHYGAEDQYF
V gene: TRBV4-1
D gene: .
J gene: TRBJ2-4
clone size: .

CDR3 DNA: TGTGCCAGCAGTTTATGGGGACAGGGTGATGAAAAACTGTTTTTT
CDR3 protein: CASSLWGQGDEKLFF
V gene: TRBV27
D gene: TRBD1
J gene: TRBJ1-4
clone size: few

CDR3 DNA: TGTGCCTGGAGTGTTTTAGGAGAGACCCAGTACTTC
CDR3 protein: CAWSVLGETQYF
V gene: TRBV30
D gene: .
J gene: TRBJ2-5
clone size: .

CDR3 DNA: TGCGCCAGCAGCTCCCACAGGGGGCGCCTAGACACTGAAGCTTTCTTT
CDR3 protein: CASSSHRGRLDTEAFF
V gene: TRBV5-1
D gene: TRBD1
J gene: TRBJ1-1
clone size: few

CDR3 DNA: TGTGCCAGCAGCGTAGAACAGGAGTCAGATACGCAGTATTTT
CDR3 protein: CASSVEQESDTQYF
V gene: TRBV9
D gene: .
J gene: TRBJ2-3
clone size: .

CDR3 DNA: TGTGCCAGCAGCACTCAGGGTATCGTGGACTTC
CDR3 protein: CASSTQGIVDF
V gene: TRBV4-2
D gene: .
J gene: TRBJ2-7
clone size: few

CDR3 DNA: TGCGCCAGCAGCCCCGGGACTAGCGGGCCGACTAGCACAGATACGCAGTATTTT
CDR3 protein: CASSPGTSGPTSTDTQYF
V gene: TRBV5-1
D gene: TRBD2
J gene: TRBJ2-3
clone size: few

CDR3 DNA: TGCAGTGCTAGAGGGGGGCTGGAGACCCAGTACTTC
CDR3 protein: CSARGGLETQYF
V gene: TRBV20-1
D gene: .
J gene: TRBJ2-5
clone size: .

CDR3 DNA: TGTGCCAGCAAGATACCGGGACAGGGTTTCAATCAGTATTTT
CDR3 protein: CASKIPGQGFNQYF
V gene: TRBV2
D gene: TRBD1
J gene: TRBJ2-3
clone size: .

CDR3 DNA: TGCAGTGCCCGATGGGGAGTCCTGAGGGAGCAGTACTTC
CDR3 protein: CSARWGVLREQYF
V gene: TRBV20-1
D gene: .
J gene: TRBJ2-5
clone size: .

CDR3 DNA: TGTGCCAGCAGCCGTTCCGGGTCTCCGAATGAGCAGTTCTTC
CDR3 protein: CASSRSGSPNEQFF
V gene: TRBV7-2
D gene: .
J gene: TRBJ2-1
clone size: .

CDR3 DNA: TGTGCCAGCAGCTCCCGGGACAGTGAAAAACTGTTTTTT
CDR3 protein: CASSSRDSEKLFF
V gene: TRBV9
D gene: TRBD1
J gene: TRBJ1-4
clone size: few

CDR3 DNA: TGTGCCAGCAGTTTAATAGCGGGAAACAATGAGCAGTTCTTC
CDR3 protein: CASSLIAGNNEQFF
V gene: TRBV28
D gene: TRBD2
J gene: TRBJ2-1
clone size: few

CDR3 DNA: TGTGCCAGCAGCCCGGAGGGAGGGGACATTCAGTACTTC
CDR3 protein: CASSPEGGDIQYF
V gene: TRBV7-2
D gene: TRBD2
J gene: TRBJ2-4
clone size: few

CDR3 DNA: TGTGCCAGCTCACCACCTAGCTCGGTCCACGAGCAGTACTTC
CDR3 protein: CASSPPSSVHEQYF
V gene: TRBV18
D gene: .
J gene: TRBJ2-7
clone size: .

CDR3 DNA: TGCAGCGTTGCCCCCAGACTGAACACTGAAGCTTTCTTT
CDR3 protein: CSVAPRLNTEAFF
V gene: TRBV29-1
D gene: .
J gene: TRBJ1-1
clone size: .

CDR3 DNA: TGTGCCAGCAGCGTATGGACAGGGTACGAGCAGTACTTC
CDR3 protein: CASSVWTGYEQYF
V gene: TRBV5-6
D gene: TRBD1
J gene: TRBJ2-7
clone size: .

CDR3 DNA: TGTGCCAGCAGTTCCGGGACAGACCAAGAGACCCAGTACTTC
CDR3 protein: CASSSGTDQETQYF
V gene: TRBV2
D gene: TRBD1
J gene: TRBJ2-5
clone size: .

CDR3 DNA: TGTGCCAGCAGCCGCGCGGCCCGGGACAGGGCCTATGGCTACACCTTC
CDR3 protein: CASSRAARDRAYGYTF
V gene: TRBV3-1
D gene: TRBD1
J gene: TRBJ1-2
clone size: .

CDR3 DNA: TGTGCCAGCACCGATAGCCGGGAGGGGGTCTACAATGAGCAGTTCTTC
CDR3 protein: CASTDSREGVYNEQFF
V gene: TRBV7-6
D gene: TRBD2
J gene: TRBJ2-1
clone size: .

CDR3 DNA: TGTGCCAGCAGTGGCGGTAAGGGCTACGAGCAGTACTTC
CDR3 protein: CASSGGKGYEQYF
V gene: TRBV25-1
D gene: .
J gene: TRBJ2-7
clone size: few